These 26 T cell receptor beta chains were all obtained from the same sample, sequenced in a study of cytomegalovirus exposure and HLA in healthy donors. The PCR was carried out with 60 Vbeta primers and 13 Jbeta primers. Profiled with immunoSEQ multiplex PCR; TCRdb holds only in-frame clones, not every one. Of some 200,000 clones in the sample, 70% are singletons; the top ten hold 2% to 3%. The source material was PBMCs. Every receptor here comes from a man between 40 and 49 years old in good health and CMV-seropositive.

This chain joins TRBV6-5 and TRBJ1-2, with TRBD1 identical over 9 bases. The CDR3 is made up of 14 amino acids. Trimming removed 5 bases from V and 8 bases from J; junction bases left unmatched: 9. The germline CDR1 and CDR2 sequences are MNHEY and SVGAGI. CDR3 nucleotide sequence: TGTGCCAGCAGTCCCAGTTGGACAGGGGTAGGCTACACCTTC. As protein: CASSPSWTGVGYTF.

This chain uses TRBV10-2 with TRBJ2-3; 12 bases align to TRBD2. Trimming removed 6 bases from V and 5 bases from J; junction bases left unmatched: 6. The CDR3 runs 15 residues. Germline V gene data show CDR1 as WSHSY and CDR2 as SAAADI. The CDR3 loop is CASRGTSGPGDTQYF. In nucleotides, the CDR3 is TGCGCCAGCAGGGGGACTAGCGGGCCTGGAGATACGCAGTATTTT.

The chain has TRBV7-9 and TRBJ1-2; 7 nucleotides match TRBD1. The trim removed 5 bases at V and 7 bases at J, leaving 7 bases unmatched. Germline assignment: CDR1 SEHNR and CDR2 FQNEAQ (reference sequence). The CDR3 contains 13 residues. In DNA form, the CDR3 reads TGTGCCAGCAGCACAGGGGTAGACGGTGGCTACACCTTC. This translates into CASSTGVDGGYTF.

The chain couples TRBV11-1 to TRBJ2-3, with TRBD1 as a possible D gene (6 bases). V lost 5 bases and J lost 4, with 13 bases in between. The CDR3 covers 14 residues. CDR1 is SGHAT and CDR2 is FQDESV in the germline V gene (reference sequence). In DNA form, the CDR3 reads TGTGCCAGCAGCCAAACAGGGCTGGCAGATACGCAGTATTTT. Its translation: CASSQTGLADTQYF.

The gene calls are TRBV6-6 and TRBJ1-4; D is possibly TRBD1 (5 bases). The CDR3 length is 15 residues. The germline V gene encodes CDR1 MNHNY and CDR2 SVGAGI (reference sequence). Trimming took off 5 bases at V and 9 bases at J, with 19 bases between the two ends. CDR3 coding DNA: TGTGCCAGCAGTACCGGGACTTCAAGATCCCAAAAACTGTTTTTT. Its translation: CASSTGTSRSQKLFF.

This clone was seen more than once but under ten times. The V call is TRBV28, the J call TRBJ1-1; TRBD1 might be the D (5 bases). The germline V gene encodes CDR1 MDHEN and CDR2 SYDVKM. Between the trimmed V and J ends, which lost 4 bases and 3 bases, there was a span of 12 bases. The CDR3 contains 14 residues. CDR3 sequence (DNA): TGTGCCAGCAGTTCCGGACAAGGACACACTGAAGCTTTCTTT. Protein: CASSSGQGHTEAFF. Full variable domain (remainder filled in from reference TRBV28 and TRBJ1-1): DVKVTQSSRYLVKRTGEKVFLECVQDMDHENMFWYRQDPGLGLRLIYFSYDVKMKEKGDIPEGYSVSREKKERFSLILESASTNQTSMYLCASSSGQGHTEAFFGQGTRLTVV.

The chain is built from TRBV5-4 and TRBJ1-3, with D tentatively TRBD1 (6 bases). Germline CDR1 reads SGHNT; CDR2 reads YYREEE (reference sequence). CDR3 length: 12 residues. Trimming cost V 4 bases and J 9 bases, with 11 bases left between them. This CDR3 reads CASSGDTSTIYF. Here the CDR3 DNA reads TGTGCCAGCAGCGGGGACACCTCCACCATATATTTT.

As concerns this clone: Relative to the germline gene, one junction end is altered; a read error may explain this. V usage is TRBV5-6 and J usage is TRBJ2-5; TRBD1 might be the D (6 bases). The CDR3 extends over 15 amino acids. Looked up from germline, CDR1 is SGHDT and CDR2 is YYEEEE. CDR3 nucleotide sequence: TGTGCCAGCAGCTTAACCTACAGGGTCCAAAAGACCCAGTACTTC. This encodes CASSLTYRVQKTQYF.

J is TRBJ2-1 and V is TRBV7-9; TRBD2 matches 8 bases. Germline V gene lookup returns CDR1 SEHNR and CDR2 FQNEAQ (reference sequence). V trimming: 1 base; J trimming: 6 bases; junction bases outside the gene matches: 2. This CDR3 contains 14 residues. The CDR3 nucleotides are TGTGCCAGCAGCTTAGGGCGGGGGGCCAATGAGCAGTTCTTC. It translates to CASSLGRGANEQFF. Full variable domain (missing parts from reference TRBV7-9 and TRBJ2-1): DTGVSQNPRHKITKRGQNVTFRCDPISEHNRLYWYRQTLGQGPEFLTYFQNEAQLEKSRLLSDRFSAERPKGSFSTLEIQRTEQGDSAMYLCASSLGRGANEQFFGPGTRLTVL.

This clone occurred a few times. The CDR3 coding sequence is TGTGCCAGCAGCTTGACCAGACTGAATAATTCACCCCTCCACTTT. Translated: CASSLTRLNNSPLHF. This chain links TRBV5-6 with TRBJ1-6; the D is unclear. The CDR3 sequence is 15 residues long. CDR1 and CDR2 (germline): SGHDT, YYEEEE. The germline V and J ends were trimmed by 1 base and 5 bases, with 10 bases remaining between them. Looking up the rest from reference TRBV5-6 and TRBJ1-6 gives the full variable domain: DAGVTQSPTHLIKTRGQQVTLRCSPKSGHDTVSWYQQALGQGPQFIFQYYEEEERQRGNFPDRFSGHQFPNYSSELNVNALLLGDSALYLCASSLTRLNNSPLHFGNGTRLTVT.

The chain recombines TRBV5-4 with TRBJ2-3, with unresolved D. The CDR3 has 14 amino acids. Germline V gives CDR1 SGHNT, CDR2 YYREEE (reference sequence). The V end was cut by 1 base, the J end by 2 bases, with 8 bases between. CDR3: CASSLTRDTDTQYF. CDR3 nucleotides: TGTGCCAGCAGCTTGACCCGAGACACAGATACGCAGTATTTT.

This clone occurred once. The chain joins TRBV7-2 to TRBJ1-2; 7 bases match TRBD1. After removal of 1 base from V and 2 bases from J, the junction contained 7 bases not matched to a gene. The germline CDR1 and CDR2 sequences are SGHTA and FQGNSA. The CDR3 is 16 residues long. CDR3 nucleotides: TGTGCCAGCAGCTTAGGCCGGGACAGAACGAACTATGGCTACACCTTC. It specifies CASSLGRDRTNYGYTF.

The chain recombines TRBV20-1 with TRBJ1-2; D gene ambiguous. With 3 bases removed from V and 8 bases from J, the gap between germline ends came to 10 bases. In germline, CDR1 is DFQATT, CDR2 SNEGSKA (reference sequence). The length of the CDR3 is 11 residues. The CDR3 here is CSASDNPGYTF. Here the CDR3 DNA reads TGCAGTGCTAGTGACAATCCCGGCTACACCTTC.

This clone was recorded only once. The J gene is TRBJ2-1, the V gene TRBV27; 13 bases align to TRBD2. Losses at the gene ends were 5 bases for V and 8 bases for J; bases not matched to a gene: 6. This CDR3 contains 15 residues. CDR1 and CDR2 from the germline V gene are MNHEY and SMNVEV (reference sequence). Here the CDR3 reads CASSPTSGGAYEQFF. DNA for the CDR3: TGTGCCAGCAGTCCAACTAGCGGGGGGGCTTATGAGCAGTTCTTC.

This clone was picked up one time. The V call is TRBV15, the J call TRBJ2-7; 7 positions match TRBD1. Germline loops: CDR1 LNHNV, CDR2 YYDKDF (reference sequence). The CDR3 has 14 residues. The junction had 6 bases not matched to a gene; V was cut back by 1 base and J by 6 bases. The chain's CDR3 is CATSRAGTVPEQYF. CDR3 bases: TGTGCCACCAGCAGAGCAGGGACAGTCCCCGAGCAGTACTTC.

This clone was seen a few times. CDR3 coding DNA: TGTGCCAGCAGTTTGTACGGCGGGGGGCTCACAGATACGCAGTATTTT. It specifies CASSLYGGGLTDTQYF. The V gene is TRBV28, the J gene TRBJ2-3, with TRBD2 matching over 8 bases. CDR1 and CDR2 (germline): MDHEN, SYDVKM. This CDR3 comprises 16 residues. V was clipped by 3 bases and J by 2 bases; unmatched bases: 7.

V is TRBV19 and J is TRBJ1-6; a possible D gene is TRBD1 (5 bases). CDR1 and CDR2 (germline): LNHDA, SQIVND (reference sequence). This CDR3 has 13 residues. The V gene lost 8 bases and the J gene lost 10 bases, with 15 bases spanning the gap. The CDR3 DNA reads as TGTGCCAGTCAGGACACGGAGGGATCACCCCTCCACTTT. Protein sequence: CASQDTEGSPLHF.

The chain recombines TRBV7-9 with TRBJ2-3; 8 bases align to TRBD2. This CDR3 spans 15 amino acids. Per the germline V gene, CDR1 is SEHNR and CDR2 is FQNEAQ (reference sequence). Trimming at V came to 3 bases and at J to 1 base, leaving 3 bases not matched to a gene. In nucleotides, the CDR3 is TGTGCCAGCAGCTTCAAAGCGGGGGGCACAGATACGCAGTATTTT. This encodes CASSFKAGGTDTQYF.

The rearrangement joins TRBV4-3 to TRBJ2-3; D possibly corresponds to TRBD1 (6 bases). CDR1 LGHNA and CDR2 YSLEER come from the germline V gene. The CDR3 loop spans 17 amino acids. The V end was cut by 4 bases, the J end by 2 bases, with 19 bases between. In DNA form, the CDR3 reads TGCGCCAGCAGCCCCAACCGACAGGAGTCACCCACAGATACGCAGTATTTT. Amino acid sequence: CASSPNRQESPTDTQYF.

This clone is a singleton in its sample. The rearrangement links TRBV7-8 to TRBJ2-2; 7 bases fit TRBD1. Germline loops: CDR1 SGHVS, CDR2 FQNEAQ. The CDR3 length is 16 residues. V was clipped by 1 base and J by 2 bases; unmatched bases: 4. CDR3 sequence: CASSLGTGANTGELFF. The CDR3 DNA reads TGTGCCAGCAGCTTAGGGACAGGAGCAAACACCGGGGAGCTGTTTTTT.

This clone was found once. The rearrangement joins TRBV10-3 to TRBJ2-3; D perhaps matches TRBD2 (6 bases). This CDR3 comprises 15 residues. V was pared by 6 bases and J by 4 bases, with 17 bases between. Germline CDR1 ENHRY, CDR2 SYGVKD. The CDR3 is CAIRLRSGGADTQYF. The DNA of the CDR3 is TGTGCCATCAGGTTACGAAGCGGCGGGGCAGATACGCAGTATTTT.

The chain has TRBV9 and TRBJ1-1, with D perhaps TRBD1 (6 bases). Trimming pared 0 bases from V and 4 bases from J, leaving 10 bases between. The CDR3 spans 14 residues. Germline CDR1 reads SGDLS; CDR2 reads YYNGEE. The DNA for the CDR3 is TGTGCCAGCAGCGTAGAAAGGGGGAGCACTGAAGCTTTCTTT. Residues: CASSVERGSTEAFF.

The chain is built from TRBV5-1 and TRBJ2-7, with 8 nucleotides matching TRBD1. The trim removed 4 bases at V and 4 bases at J, leaving 10 bases unmatched. Germline loops: CDR1 SGHRS, CDR2 YFSETQ. The CDR3 covers 15 residues. CDR3 nucleotides: TGCGCCAGCAGCCCCGCAGGGGGCTCGGATTACGAGCAGTACTTC. Its protein is CASSPAGGSDYEQYF.

The V gene is TRBV7-8, the J gene TRBJ2-5; D gene uncertain. Germline V lookup: CDR1 SGHVS, CDR2 FQNEAQ. Trimming shortened V by 3 bases and J by 1 base, and 6 bases separated the two germline ends. CDR3 length: 13 residues. Here the CDR3 DNA reads TGTGCCAGCAGCTTTTGGGCCCAAGAGACCCAGTACTTC. This gives the protein CASSFWAQETQYF.

The chain links TRBV19 to TRBJ2-7; 9 bases are a match to TRBD1. The germline CDR1 and CDR2 sequences are LNHDA and SQIVND (reference sequence). V lost 6 bases to trimming and J lost 7 bases; unmatched junction nucleotides: 13. The CDR3 loop spans 15 amino acids. The CDR3 DNA sequence: TGTGCCAGTAGGGGAACCGGGACAGGGTCTCTTGAGCAGTACTTC. Its translation is CASRGTGTGSLEQYF.

This chain connects TRBV19 to TRBJ1-1; 8 bases are a match to TRBD1. V shed 5 bases, J shed 2 bases, and the junction held 10 bases outside the gene matches. CDR1 and CDR2 (germline): LNHDA, SQIVND (reference sequence). The CDR3 runs 16 residues. CDR3 residues: CASSAVSGTGNTEAFF. The CDR3 nucleotides are TGTGCCAGTAGTGCCGTTTCCGGGACAGGTAACACTGAAGCTTTCTTT.